Below, one T cell receptor (beta chain) is given with its context. Its antigen specificity is not known. No base quality information exists; no much larger clone differs at one position. These data are taken from a study of blood T cell repertoires in COVID-19 (TCRdb year 2020). Concerning the study at large: Collaborator samples came from the United States, Italy and Spain and covered acute and convalescent phases of COVID-19. The material from the prospective study consisted of cDNA or gDNA derived from T cells, B-cell-depleted T cells, or PBMCs. Subjects who had been exposed to COVID-19, were actively infected with it, or had recovered from it provided the deeply sampled blood TCRbeta repertoires that made up the dataset. The repertoires were released in a freely available public database intended as a resource for research on the immune response to SARS-CoV-2. The samples were drawn from two sources: the first 160 participants of the ongoing ImmuneRACE study, and some 1,300 subjects contributed by 6 global collaborators. Sample metadata almost always included a de-identified subject ID, COVID-19 status, age in years and sex. Where available, HLA class I and class II types were taken from metadata supplied by the sample provider and were not determined by assay-based typing. The investigation overall reported the following: The amount of clinical and demographic metadata varied by source and participant and was provided uncurated.

TCRbeta CDR3 regions were amplified from genomic DNA by means of the immunoSEQ Assay, a bias-controlled multiplex PCR. For the original study's pipeline: Nucleated cell counts per sample were estimated from amplification of reference gene primers within the assay. To quantify the absolute abundance of each unique TCRbeta CDR3 rearrangement, sequence reads were collapsed and filtered. For each sample, productive Simpson clonality was calculated by taking the square root of Simpson's diversity index across productive rearrangements. This is the immuneACCESS table as TCRdb keeps it, with only in-frame sequences that have V and J called. A part of the clones is gone; compared with another copy, unresolved V genes explain less than half, and the rest is unexplained. Clone size and V and J calls were adopted from that table, with D and trimming inferred from the DNA. This sample comprises some 130,000 clones, roughly 83% of them detected only once. The leading ten clones occupy approximately 3.9% of the sample.

Each collaborating institution followed its own protocols to collect whole blood in K2EDTA tubes. For TCRbeta analysis, collaborators shipped samples as frozen whole blood, isolated PBMCs, or DNA extracted from either of those sample types. The CDR3, cysteine through phenylalanine, is 20 amino acids long. Of the read, only the CDR3 DNA is kept; its 60 bases are in frame from base 1. The clonotype originates from a woman aged 80 or older with acute or convalescent COVID-19. Rearrangement joined TRBV1 to TRBJ2-3; the table gives TRBD2 as D, unverified against the DNA. TRBV1 is assigned pseudogene status. The material sequenced was peripheral blood. The CDR3 corresponds to CTSSEEGGLAGAASTDTQYF. The DNA is as follows: TGCACCAGCAGCGAAGAAGGAGGTCTAGCGGGGGCCGCTAGCACAGATACGCAGTATTTT.